This passage covers 27 T cell receptor beta chains from one sample sequenced in a study of T cell repertoires in cytomegalovirus infection. MiXCR, applied by TCRdb to the reads, yields one record per CDR3 protein. The sample consists of hundreds of thousands of distinct CDR3 sequences, roughly a third of them appearing once. Sequenced input: PBMCs. The receptors come from a human donor in good health (CMV status not recorded). Some clones in this sample may be carry-over from other donors' samples.

This clonotype was counted at least ten times. The chain carries TRBV5-1 and TRBJ2-1, with D maybe TRBD2 (5 bases). Deletions cut 3 bases from V and 1 base from J, with 11 bases between. The CDR3 contains 15 residues. Per the germline V gene, CDR1 is SGHRS and CDR2 is YFSETQ. Here the CDR3 reads CASSSSSGSYNEQFF. For the CDR3, the DNA is TGCGCCAGCAGCTCGTCGTCGGGGTCCTACAATGAGCAGTTCTTC.

The J gene is TRBJ2-7, the V gene TRBV6-1; the D gene could be TRBD1 or TRBD2 (5 bases each). Germline V gene data show CDR1 as MNHNS and CDR2 as SASEGT. The germline V and J ends were trimmed by 4 bases and 4 bases, with 17 bases remaining between them. CDR3 length equals 15 residues. CDR3 residues: CASSVGGNPTYEQYF. The DNA of the CDR3 is TGTGCCAGCAGTGTTGGGGGAAACCCAACATACGAGCAGTACTTC.

As concerns this clonotype: The CDR3 end shows no conserved phenylalanine or tryptophan, and so a read error is likely. It is unclear where the CDR3 begins or ends on the DNA, so no DNA is shown, and the CDR3 is as TCRdb lists it. The chain has TRBV5-6 and TRBJ2-7; whether TRBD1, the table's D call, matches the DNA was not checked. The CDR3 is 13 amino acids in total, end residues counted. Germline V lookup: CDR1 SGHDT, CDR2 YYEEEE. This chain's CDR3 is CASSVGLGDEKYC.

This chain links TRBV2 with TRBJ1-2; the match to TRBD1 covers 9 bases. After removal of 7 bases from V and 8 bases from J, the junction contained 17 bases not matched to a gene. The CDR3 contains 16 residues. CDR1 is SNHLY, CDR2 FYNNEI, per germline. The CDR3 loop reads CASKPIPGTGTRGYTF. In nucleotides, the CDR3 is TGTGCCAGCAAACCGATTCCCGGGACAGGGACGAGAGGCTACACCTTC.

The chain has TRBV12-3 or TRBV12-4 and TRBJ1-2; 8 bases match TRBD1. Trimming took 3 bases from V and 7 from J; bases not matched to a gene: 1. This CDR3 has 12 amino acids. The DNA for the CDR3 is TGTGCCAGCAGTTTGGACAGGGCTGGCTACACCTTC. Its protein is CASSLDRAGYTF.

This clonotype appeared a few times. This sequence joins TRBV19 and TRBJ1-4; 8 nucleotides match TRBD1. V was clipped by 6 bases and J by 6 bases; unmatched bases: 3. The CDR3 loop spans 13 amino acids. CDR1 and CDR2 from the germline V gene are LNHDA and SQIVND (reference sequence). The CDR3 DNA reads as TGTGCCAGTAGGTCGACAGGGGATGAAAAACTGTTTTTT. This translates into CASRSTGDEKLFF.

The V call is TRBV28, the J call TRBJ1-2; D not resolved. V lost 2 bases and J lost 2, with 12 bases in between. The CDR3 runs 15 residues. Germline CDR1 is MDHEN and CDR2 is SYDVKM. The chain's CDR3 is CASSLRRSENYGYTF. The DNA for the CDR3 is TGTGCCAGCAGTTTAAGGCGCTCTGAGAACTATGGCTACACCTTC.

This clonotype occurred a few times. Relative to the germline gene, one junction end is altered; a read error may explain this. This chain uses TRBV12-3 or TRBV12-4 with TRBJ1-1; 7 nucleotides line up with TRBD1. This CDR3 is built from 13 residues. The chain's CDR3 is CASSLEGGTATTF. As DNA, the CDR3 is TGTGCCAGCAGTTTAGAGGGCGGGACAGCGACCACATTT.

The chain links TRBV7-9 to TRBJ2-3, with D tentatively TRBD1 or TRBD2 (6 bases each). CDR1 SEHNR and CDR2 FQNEAQ come from the germline V gene (reference sequence). The CDR3 extends over 15 amino acids. V lost 4 bases to trimming and J lost 6 bases, with 17 bases between them. As DNA, the CDR3 is TGTGCCAGCAGCTGGACCGGGGGCGGAGTCGATACGCAGTATTTT. Translating it yields CASSWTGGGVDTQYF.

Only a few counts were recorded for this clonotype. This chain connects TRBV15 to TRBJ1-2; D perhaps matches TRBD1 (5 bases). The ends were cut back, 0 bases at V and 13 bases at J, with 18 bases in the middle. CDR1 is LNHNV and CDR2 is YYDKDF in the germline V gene (reference sequence). The CDR3 is 14 residues long. The chain's CDR3 is CATSRDRQGVLRTF. As DNA, the CDR3 is TGTGCCACCAGCAGAGATCGCCAGGGAGTCCTCCGCACCTTC.

A few counts support this clonotype. The chain has TRBV28 and TRBJ1-1; D is undetermined. CDR3 length equals 13 residues. Looked up from germline, CDR1 is MDHEN and CDR2 is SYDVKM. Trimming removed 3 bases from V and 3 bases from J, with 8 bases in between. The CDR3 DNA follows: TGTGCCAGCAGTTTGCGCAGGTACACTGAAGCTTTCTTT. Encoded protein: CASSLRRYTEAFF.

This rearrangement joins TRBV4-2 to TRBJ1-5; D may be TRBD1 (6 bases). Germline CDR1 is LGHNA and CDR2 is YNFKEQ. The CDR3 extends over 16 amino acids. The V and J ends lost 1 base and 0 bases respectively, with 10 bases between them. For the CDR3, the DNA is TGTGCCAGCAGCCAAGCGGGAGGGGGTAGCAATCAGCCCCAGCATTTT. This sequence encodes CASSQAGGGSNQPQHF.

This chain uses TRBV24-1 with TRBJ2-5; TRBD1 agrees at 7 bases. There are 16 residues in the CDR3. The germline CDR1 and CDR2 sequences are KGHDR and SFDVKD. Trimming at V came to 4 bases and at J to 4 bases, leaving 11 bases not matched to a gene. The CDR3 nucleotides read TGTGCCACCAGTGACACGGGACAGCTGGTAGGAGAGACCCAGTACTTC. It encodes CATSDTGQLVGETQYF.

This clonotype showed up many times. The V call is TRBV7-8, the J call TRBJ1-6, with 9 nucleotides matching TRBD1. Per germline, CDR1 SGHVS and CDR2 FQNEAQ. V shed 4 bases, J shed 8 bases, and the junction held 3 bases outside the gene matches. This CDR3 contains 14 residues. CDR3 amino acids: CASSSRQGDSPLHF. CDR3 in DNA: TGTGCCAGCAGCTCCCGACAGGGGGATTCACCCCTCCACTTT.

A word on this clonotype: One end of the junction is discordant with germline, which a read error may explain. The chain uses TRBV7-2 and TRBJ2-2; the D gene could be TRBD1 or TRBD2 (5 bases each). This CDR3 spans 14 amino acids. CDR1 is SGHTA and CDR2 is FQGNSA in the germline V gene. Here the CDR3 DNA reads TGTGCCAGCAGACCGCCGGTTGGGACCGGGGATCTGTTTTTT. It yields the protein CASRPPVGTGDLFF.

This clonotype has a handful of counts. This chain joins TRBV7-2 and TRBJ2-1; D is uncertain. The germline V gene has CDR1 SGHTA and CDR2 FQGNSA. V was cut by 0 bases and J by 8 bases, with 11 bases left in between. The CDR3 is 14 amino acids. The CDR3 loop reads CASSLAILLHEQFF. As DNA, the CDR3 is TGTGCCAGCAGCTTAGCAATTCTGCTACATGAGCAGTTCTTC.

A note on this clonotype: One end of the junction does not line up with germline, which may come from a read error. This chain joins TRBV7-3 and TRBJ2-7; 10 bases align to TRBD2. The CDR3 runs to 14 residues. The germline gives CDR1 SGHTA, CDR2 FQGTGA. This CDR3 reads CARSYSGGTYEKSF. The CDR3 nucleotides are TGTGCCAGAAGCTATAGCGGGGGGACCTACGAGAAGTCCTTC.

This clonotype came up a few times. CDR3 sequence (DNA): TGTGCCAGCAGTTCCAACCCTGGACAGGCTGGGGCCCAGTACTTC. The encoded protein is CASSSNPGQAGAQYF. The J gene is TRBJ2-5, the V gene TRBV27; 7 bases fit TRBD1. Germline values: CDR1 MNHEY, CDR2 SMNVEV (reference sequence). This CDR3 has 15 residues. V gave up 4 bases and J gave up 9 bases; unmatched junction bases: 14.

The chain combines TRBV4-1 with TRBJ1-4; TRBD1 matches 7 bases. The germline V gene has CDR1 MGHRA and CDR2 YSYEKL. This CDR3 has 16 residues. The V segment lost 0 bases and the J segment 7 bases; nucleotides outside the gene matches: 8. The CDR3 protein is CASSQEGTAGSEKLFF. For the CDR3, the DNA is TGCGCCAGCAGCCAAGAGGGGACAGCGGGGAGTGAAAAACTGTTTTTT.

This chain connects TRBV28 to TRBJ1-2; tentative D call: TRBD1 (6 bases). V lost 11 bases and J 8 bases, leaving 30 bases between the germline ends. This CDR3 is 16 amino acids long. In germline, CDR1 is MDHEN, CDR2 SYDVKM. The CDR3 spells CAGRDQLGHSSQGYTF. Written as DNA, the CDR3 is TGTGCCGGTCGTGACCAGCTGGGACATTCATCCCAGGGCTACACCTTC.

The gene calls are TRBV19 and TRBJ2-2; perhaps TRBD1 as D (7 bases). Germline V gene sequence: CDR1 LNHDA, CDR2 SQIVND (reference sequence). The CDR3 runs 14 residues. The ends were cut back, 8 bases at V and 1 base at J, with 11 bases in the middle. CDR3 residues: CASRRGQNTGELFF. The CDR3 DNA is TGTGCCAGTCGGAGGGGGCAGAACACCGGGGAGCTGTTTTTT.

This clonotype was observed a few times. This sequence joins TRBV20-1 and TRBJ1-5; D not certain. Per the germline V gene, CDR1 is DFQATT and CDR2 is SNEGSKA (reference sequence). Trimming removed 5 bases from V and 0 bases from J, with 11 bases in between. This CDR3 spans 14 amino acids. CDR3 in DNA: TGCAGTGCTGTAGGGTGGCATAGCAATCAGCCCCAGCATTTT. Protein: CSAVGWHSNQPQHF.

This clonotype appeared many times. The chain carries TRBV7-2 and TRBJ2-5; D call uncertain. The CDR3 covers 16 residues. From germline, CDR1 is SGHTA and CDR2 FQGNSA. The V end was cut by 1 base, the J end by 4 bases, with 16 bases between. The CDR3 DNA is TGTGCCAGCAGCTTAGAAAGGACGTCGTCTCGAGAGACCCAGTACTTC. The encoded protein is CASSLERTSSRETQYF.

This clonotype was observed many times. The chain couples TRBV7-2 to TRBJ2-1; no clear D gene. The CDR3 consists of 16 residues. Germline-derived CDR1 and CDR2 are SGHTA and FQGNSA. V lost 1 base to trimming and J lost 0 bases, with 10 bases between them. The CDR3 DNA reads as TGTGCCAGCAGCTTAGAGGGCGCGAGCTCCTACAATGAGCAGTTCTTC. Protein product: CASSLEGASSYNEQFF.

The J gene is TRBJ2-1, the V gene TRBV11-2; weak D call: TRBD1 (6 bases). Trimming cost V 0 bases and J 9 bases, with 12 bases left between them. This CDR3 has 14 residues. The germline gives CDR1 SGHAT, CDR2 FQNNGV. CDR3 region: CASSLDPGAGEQFF. DNA for the CDR3: TGTGCCAGCAGCTTAGACCCAGGGGCTGGTGAGCAGTTCTTC. Supplemented by reference TRBV11-2 and TRBJ2-1, the full variable domain reads EAGVAQSPRYKIIEKRQSVAFWCNPISGHATLYWYQQILGQGPKLLIQFQNNGVVDDSQLPKDRFSAERLKGVDSTLKIQPAKLEDSAVYLCASSLDPGAGEQFFGPGTRLTVL.

The V call is TRBV19, the J call TRBJ2-1; TRBD2 aligns across 10 bases. V was pared by 6 bases and J by 2 bases, with 4 bases of the junction left unmatched. This CDR3 region has 15 residues. CDR1 LNHDA and CDR2 SQIVND come from the germline V gene (reference sequence). The CDR3 DNA sequence: TGTGCCAGTAGATCCACTAGCGGGGCCTACAATGAGCAGTTCTTC. It specifies CASRSTSGAYNEQFF.

This chain connects TRBV7-2 to TRBJ1-2, with TRBD1 as a possible D gene (5 bases). Germline V gene lookup returns CDR1 SGHTA and CDR2 FQGNSA. V dropped 5 bases and J dropped 6 bases, with 19 bases sitting between them. The CDR3 spans 15 residues. DNA of the CDR3: TGTGCCAGCAGCCCTACCTTTCAGGGATCGGATGGCTACACCTTC. Translating gives CASSPTFQGSDGYTF.